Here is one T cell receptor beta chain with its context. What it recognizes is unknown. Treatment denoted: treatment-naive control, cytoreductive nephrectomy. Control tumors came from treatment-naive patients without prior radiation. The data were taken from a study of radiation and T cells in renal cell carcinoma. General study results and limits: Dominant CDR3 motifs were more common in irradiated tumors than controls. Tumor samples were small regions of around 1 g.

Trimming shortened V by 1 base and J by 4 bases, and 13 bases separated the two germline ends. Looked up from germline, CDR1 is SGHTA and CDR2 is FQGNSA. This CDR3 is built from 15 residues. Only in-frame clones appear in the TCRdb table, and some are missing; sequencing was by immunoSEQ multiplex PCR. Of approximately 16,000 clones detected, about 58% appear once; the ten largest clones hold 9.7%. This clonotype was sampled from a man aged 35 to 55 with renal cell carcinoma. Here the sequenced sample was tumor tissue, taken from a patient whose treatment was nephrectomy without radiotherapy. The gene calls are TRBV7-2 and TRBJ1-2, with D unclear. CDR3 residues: CASSLVSSDVYGYTF. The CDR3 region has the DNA TGTGCCAGCAGCTTAGTCTCTTCAGATGTCTATGGCTACACCTTC.